A selection of T cell receptor beta chains follows, all from one sample in a study of blood T cells in healthy people across ages. A single record per CDR3 protein comes from TCRdb applying MiXCR to the 5' RACE reads. The data hold some 1,800,000 distinct CDR3 sequences, with around 40% observed a single time. The sample was blood. The receptors were sampled from a human donor in good health. The CDR3 runs from the conserved cysteine through the conserved F or W. A D gene is named only where the DNA matches it firmly. The size field is filled for only some rows; it gives once, few, many or a size class.

CSARAATQGTDTQYF,TGCAGTGCTAGAGCCGCGACACAGGGCACAGATACGCAGTATTTT,.,.,TRBJ2-3,TRBV20-1
CASSLQVRLPNQPQHF,TGTGCCAGCAGCTTACAGGTCCGCCTACCCAATCAGCCCCAGCATTTT,.,.,TRBJ1-5,TRBV5-5
CAIGTGREDEQYF,TGTGCCATCGGGACAGGGAGGGAAGACGAGCAGTACTTC,TRBD1,.,TRBJ2-7,TRBV10-3
CASSPVGSGTSGRREDEQFF,TGTGCCAGCAGCCCAGTGGGTTCCGGGACTAGCGGGAGAAGGGAGGATGAGCAGTTCTTC,TRBD2,few,TRBJ2-1,TRBV7-3
CSVVGRATNEKLFF,TGCAGCGTTGTGGGGAGGGCAACTAATGAAAAACTGTTTTTT,.,.,TRBJ1-4,TRBV29-1
CSASGGGGSGANVLTF,TGCAGTGCTAGTGGCGGGGGGGGTTCTGGGGCCAACGTCCTGACTTTC,TRBD2,.,TRBJ2-6,TRBV20-1
CASSYERETQFF,TGTGCCAGCAGTTACGAGAGAGAGACCCAGTTCTTC,.,.,TRBJ2-1,TRBV6-2/TRBV6-3
CASSSLAGDINEQFF,TGTGCCAGTAGTAGTCTAGCGGGGGACATTAATGAGCAGTTCTTC,TRBD2,.,TRBJ2-1,TRBV19
CSASMDRGFTEAFF,TGCAGTGCTAGTATGGACAGGGGGTTCACTGAAGCTTTCTTT,TRBD1,.,TRBJ1-1,TRBV20-1
CASSLLLEVAAGNEQFF,TGTGCCAGCAGTTTATTGTTGGAGGTAGCTGCGGGCAATGAGCAGTTCTTC,.,.,TRBJ2-1,TRBV27
CASSRGTVNSGANVLTF,TGCGCCAGCAGCCGAGGAACGGTTAACTCTGGGGCCAACGTCCTGACTTTC,.,.,TRBJ2-6,TRBV5-1
CAGSLDPNTEAFF,TGTGCTGGCAGCTTAGATCCGAACACTGAAGCTTTCTTT,.,.,TRBJ1-1,TRBV11-2
CASSYPGQGVDEQFF,TGTGCCAGCTCATATCCGGGACAGGGAGTGGATGAGCAGTTCTTC,TRBD1,.,TRBJ2-1,TRBV18
CASSTNARVPSNEQFF,TGTGCCAGCAGCACAAACGCGCGGGTACCCTCCAATGAGCAGTTCTTC,.,.,TRBJ2-1,TRBV9
CASSQLVAGRNEQFF,TGTGCCAGCAGCCAGCTGGTAGCGGGGCGCAATGAGCAGTTCTTC,TRBD2,few,TRBJ2-1,TRBV11-2
CASSVRGRGTQYF,TGTGCCAGCAGTGTCAGGGGGCGCGGGACCCAGTACTTC,TRBD1,few,TRBJ2-5,TRBV28
CASSGSALGTGELFF,TGTGCCAGCAGCGGGTCCGCTCTCGGGACCGGGGAGCTGTTTTTT,.,.,TRBJ2-2,TRBV7-3
CASSLSHLMDNEQYF,TGTGCCAGCAGCTTATCCCACCTTATGGACAACGAGCAGTACTTC,.,.,TRBJ2-7,TRBV7-9
CATRNLDRHNEQFF,TGTGCCACACGAAACCTGGACAGACACAATGAGCAGTTCTTC,.,many,TRBJ2-1,TRBV28
CATSTTWGVDEKLFF,TGTGCCACCAGCACCACGTGGGGTGTCGATGAAAAACTGTTTTTT,.,.,TRBJ1-4,TRBV15
CASSEGEWGLGTEAFF,TGTGCCAGCAGTGAAGGTGAATGGGGCTTGGGAACTGAAGCTTTCTTT,.,.,TRBJ1-1,TRBV6-1
CASSFGGYNQPQHF,TGTGCCAGCAGTTTTGGAGGCTACAATCAGCCCCAGCATTTT,.,few,TRBJ1-5,TRBV12-3/TRBV12-4
CASSLIRTAYNEQFF,TGTGCCAGCAGCTTGATACGGACAGCCTACAATGAGCAGTTCTTC,.,few,TRBJ2-1,TRBV5-6
CASTLRQLEKLFF,TGTGCCAGCACCTTGAGGCAACTGGAAAAACTGTTTTTT,.,once,TRBJ1-4,TRBV7-9
CASRDRGWISSEQYF,TGTGCCAGCAGGGACAGGGGATGGATAAGTAGTGAGCAGTACTTC,TRBD1,.,TRBJ2-5,TRBV12-3/TRBV12-4
CASSLRGGEFQETQYF,TGTGCCAGCAGCTTACGCGGGGGGGAATTCCAAGAGACCCAGTACTTC,TRBD2,few,TRBJ2-5,TRBV7-3
CASGTTADTQYF,TGTGCTAGTGGTACGACCGCAGATACGCAGTATTTT,.,few,TRBJ2-3,TRBV12-5
CAIRGTVYNEQFF,TGTGCCATCAGAGGGACAGTCTACAATGAGCAGTTCTTC,TRBD1,few,TRBJ2-1,TRBV10-3
CASSSTGGALETQYF,TGTGCCAGCAGCTCGACAGGGGGCGCGTTGGAGACCCAGTACTTC,TRBD1,.,TRBJ2-5,TRBV7-3
CASSYLRGAGLLSEQYF,TGTGCCAGCAGTTACTTGCGGGGAGCCGGCTTGTTGAGCGAGCAGTACTTC,.,.,TRBJ2-7,TRBV6-2/TRBV6-3
CSARAQRPDTQYF,TGCAGTGCTAGAGCTCAGAGGCCAGATACGCAGTATTTT,.,.,TRBJ2-3,TRBV20-1
CASSQDVWYEQYF,TGCGCCAGCAGCCAAGATGTGTGGTACGAGCAGTACTTC,.,few,TRBJ2-7,TRBV4-1
CSARGRIRISSNQPQHF,TGCAGTGCTAGGGGTAGGATCAGGATTTCTAGCAATCAGCCCCAGCATTTT,.,.,TRBJ1-5,TRBV20-1
CASLPSGGPDTQYF,TGTGCCTCCCTACCTAGCGGGGGGCCAGATACGCAGTATTTT,TRBD2,few,TRBJ2-3,TRBV12-3/TRBV12-4
CASSQTDRYNEQFF,TGTGCCAGCAGTCAGACGGACAGGTACAATGAGCAGTTCTTC,TRBD1,few,TRBJ2-1,TRBV12-3/TRBV12-4
CATGQGFRTDAQYF,TGTGCCACCGGACAGGGATTCCGCACAGATGCGCAGTATTTT,TRBD1,.,TRBJ2-3,TRBV6-1
CASSLEGVAYEQYF,TGTGCCAGCAGTTTAGAAGGGGTCGCCTACGAGCAGTACTTC,.,.,TRBJ2-7,TRBV27
CASSLEGVGGQPQHF,TGTGCCAGCAGCTTGGAAGGGGTAGGAGGTCAGCCCCAGCATTTT,.,few,TRBJ1-5,TRBV5-5
CASSSQFRDEQFF,TGTGCCAGCAGTTCGCAATTCAGGGATGAGCAGTTCTTC,.,few,TRBJ2-1,TRBV6-5
CASSEGRDHRYF,TGTGCCAGCAGTGAAGGTAGAGATCATAGGTACTTC,.,once,TRBJ2-5,TRBV6-1
CASSQNGLANQPQHF,TGTGCCAGCAGTCAAAACGGGCTAGCTAATCAGCCCCAGCATTTT,.,.,TRBJ1-5,TRBV28
CASSAQVGPNTEAFF,TGTGCCAGCAGCGCCCAGGTGGGTCCGAACACTGAAGCTTTCTTT,.,few,TRBJ1-1,TRBV9
CAISESTGGGSNQPQHF,TGTGCCATCAGTGAGTCGACAGGAGGTGGGAGCAATCAGCCCCAGCATTTT,.,.,TRBJ1-5,TRBV10-3
CASSSTGGPSYNEQFF,TGTGCCAGCAGTTCCACGGGGGGTCCCTCCTACAATGAGCAGTTCTTC,TRBD2,.,TRBJ2-1,TRBV12-3/TRBV12-4
CASSLVRSQQETQYF,TGTGCCAGCAGCTTAGTACGCAGCCAACAAGAGACCCAGTACTTC,.,.,TRBJ2-5,TRBV7-2
CASSQVGFTLERETQYF,TGCGCCAGCAGCCAAGTGGGTTTCACACTTGAGAGGGAGACCCAGTACTTC,.,few,TRBJ2-5,TRBV4-3
CASSEYKGQGFGDEQFF,TGTGCCAGCAGTGAATATAAAGGACAGGGGTTTGGCGATGAGCAGTTCTTC,TRBD1,.,TRBJ2-1,TRBV25-1
CASSWGTSSDTQYF,TGCGCCAGCAGCTGGGGGACTTCCAGCGATACGCAGTATTTT,.,few,TRBJ2-3,TRBV5-1
CASSYTSGLSETQYF,TGTGCCAGCAGTTACACCTCGGGACTTAGCGAGACCCAGTACTTC,.,.,TRBJ2-5,TRBV6-2/TRBV6-3
CAISESSGGAYNEQFF,TGTGCCATCAGTGAGTCTAGCGGGGGGGCCTACAATGAGCAGTTCTTC,TRBD2,few,TRBJ2-1,TRBV10-3
CASSPGRARETQYF,TGTGCCAGCTCGCCAGGGAGAGCTCGGGAGACCCAGTACTTC,.,few,TRBJ2-5,TRBV18
CASSQELDTANYGYTF,TGTGCCAGCAGCCAAGAGTTGGACACAGCAAACTATGGCTACACCTTC,.,few,TRBJ1-2,TRBV3-1
CASSLVRQDLAKNIQFF,TGTGCCAGCAGCTTAGTAAGACAGGATCTAGCCAAAAACATTCAGTTCTTC,.,.,TRBJ2-1,TRBV11-3
CASSFFSGDGYEQYF,TGTGCCAGCAGCTTCTTTTCAGGGGATGGGTACGAGCAGTACTTC,.,.,TRBJ2-7,TRBV7-6
CASSRDRGTTETQYF,TGTGCCAGCAGTCGGGACAGGGGGACGACAGAGACCCAGTACTTC,TRBD1,.,TRBJ2-5,TRBV28